Given below is one TCR beta chain in context. Its cognate antigen has yet to be identified. Per-nucleotide qualities are absent, and no much larger clonotype sits a single base away. This sample is drawn from a study of cytomegalovirus exposure and HLA in healthy donors (dated by TCRdb to 2016 to 2017). Turning to the overall study: According to an earlier analysis of 587 of the donors, about 170 million T cells yielded 120 million or so unique TCR beta sequences and less than 300 Gb of sequence data. An early release that covered approximately 600 HLA-typed donors contained approximately 290 gigabases of sequencing data and roughly 84 million unique TCR sequences. The genetic ancestry cluster associated with self-reported Caucasian donors included over 80% of the 398 genotyped donors. The study was designed to test whether signatures of past pathogen exposure could be identified by cataloging public T cell receptors. The T cell repertoires of around 730 subjects were profiled by immunosequencing and related to cytomegalovirus serostatus. Along with the roughly 670-subject first cohort, a separate validation cohort of over a hundred different subjects was used. To predict cytomegalovirus infection status, the study combined high-throughput TCR immunosequencing, statistical association of individual TCRs with disease status, and machine learning. To study patterns of TCR occurrence, a later analysis re-analyzed previously published TCR beta repertoires from 600 to 750 donors and added high-resolution HLA genotyping. Rather than using new phenotypic data, the later analysis identified candidate immune exposures from TCR beta sequences and from how often those sequences occurred across donors. To decide whether each TCR beta V gene segment behaved as functional or pseudogenic, an earlier analysis of some 570 of the donors relied on high-throughput TCR beta sequencing. Donor age, sex, ethnicity and CMV serostatus were collected together with the repertoire data. Genome-wide SNP genotypes for about three fifths of the roughly 670 donors were used in a later genetic analysis, which treated that subset as a discovery cohort. Every repertoire in the discovery cohort had been generated on one and the same sequencing platform. HLA typing included class I and class II loci at four-digit resolution. The number of typed donors differed by locus: about 620-640 for A, B, C, DRB1 and DQB1; 500 to 550 for DQA1; fewer than 610 for DPA1; and around 490 for DPB1. Several DR-DQ haplotypes were treated as single units for association and clustering because of strong linkage in the cohort. Across roughly 420 genotyped donors of the cohort, an average of approximately 220,000 unique TCR beta nucleotide sequences per donor were sequenced, and approximately 19% of those sequences were non-productive.

The cohort was made up of approximately 670 healthy bone marrow donors. At the time of sampling, all cohort members were nominally healthy, though unrecorded immune exposures were likely present. The donor tested CMV seropositive, placing the donor among the roughly 300 seropositive members of the cohort. A peripheral blood sample was collected from each donor, and TCR beta sequencing was performed on peripheral blood mononuclear cells. Genomic DNA extraction from the blood cell samples was performed with the Qiagen DNeasy Blood Extraction Kit. The library was built by means of the immunoSEQ multiplex PCR assay. For the multiplex PCR, a mixture combining 60 forward primers for TCR Vbeta segments and 13 reverse primers for TCR Jbeta segments was used. The CDR3 region of rearranged TCR beta genes was amplified from genomic DNA with a multiplex PCR assay. The amplified TCR beta libraries were sequenced on the Illumina HiSeq System as 87-base-pair reads. Turning to the authors' computational methods: A later analysis tallied around 87 million unique TCR beta chains across the 600 to 700 repertoires, and about 10 million of those chains were shared by two or more donors. Raw reads were error-corrected and collapsed into unique sequences with a nearest-neighbor algorithm that merged closely related sequences to remove PCR and sequencing errors. Alignment of CDR3 sequences to IMGT reference sequences was used to assign V, D and J gene segments. For a sequence to be retained, a match of at least six nucleotides to both a V gene segment and a J gene segment was required. Rearrangements were classified as productive when the CDR3 lacked stop codons and remained in frame with V and J, and all other rearrangements were classified as non-productive. Following IMGT convention, CDR3 was defined as the stretch from the second conserved V-encoded cysteine to the conserved J-encoded phenylalanine. In an earlier analysis of 550 to 650 of the donors, sequences lacking an unambiguous match to a single V gene segment were excluded. In an earlier analysis of 587 of the donors, a V segment was called functional when productive rearrangements were above 56.7%, and segregating when the standard deviation between donors exceeded 5%. A statistical classification framework was built to diagnose cytomegalovirus status from the catalog of TCR beta chain sequences. In a later analysis, TCR nucleotide sequences were compared against IMGT/GENE-DB human TR gene sequences so that V and J genes could be assigned. In a later analysis, CDR3 sequences and most-parsimonious VDJ recombination scenarios were assigned using the TCRdist pipeline. In a later analysis, each TCR beta chain was defined by its CDR3 amino acid sequence together with its V-gene family, and reads without a unique V-gene family were excluded. To address suspected cross-contamination and a sequencing artifact, a later analysis removed approximately 590 highly shared, low-generation-probability nucleotide sequences. A later analysis calculated a clonal expansion index for each public chain from normalized within-repertoire ranks of inferred template counts. In a later analysis, generation probabilities were computed using a VDJ recombination model fitted to out-of-frame rearrangements, and the results were checked against IGoR. In a later analysis, hypergeometric tests were used to score TCR-TCR, TCR-HLA and TCR-CMV co-occurrence, with a repertoire-size bias correction applied to TCR pairs. False discovery rates were estimated in a later analysis by permuting HLA or CMV assignments 20 times. In a later analysis, co-occurring TCRs were grouped using DBSCAN, and TCRdist sequence similarity was added for clustering within HLA-allele-positive subsets. For co-occurrence clustering, repertoires with fewer than 30,000 or more than 120,000 public chains were excluded, along with four to six repertoires with anomalous nucleotide sharing. TCRdb re-hosts the immuneACCESS table, in-frame sequences only. Its copies lack some clones; in the studies checked, an unresolved V gene accounts for under half of them, and the cause for the rest is not known. The V and J calls and clone size are taken from that table; D and trimming were inferred from the DNA. This sample comprises approximately 140,000 clones, about four fifths of them detected only once. The biggest ten clones account for less than 1.5% of the sample.

V is cut back by 4 bases and J by 4 bases, with 6 bases in the junction unmatched. The CDR3 numbers 15 residues from cysteine through phenylalanine. Just CDR3 DNA is preserved here, 45 bases in frame from base 1. Taken from the germline V gene, the CDR1 and CDR2 loops are SGHAT and FQNNGV. Overall study results and their limits: A total of 150 to 200 TCR beta chains were listed by the study as associated with cytomegalovirus. The only immune exposure information available for the cohort was CMV serostatus. Specific HLA alleles were associated with roughly 17,000 TCR beta sequences at a false discovery rate of 0.05 in a later analysis. In a later genetic analysis, a missense DCLRE1C variant was associated with V-gene and J-gene trimming of TCR beta chains, and the association was replicated in an independent cohort. Only TCR beta chains were sequenced in this cohort, and the absence of alpha or paired-chain data limited detectable features. A later analysis found that TCR association rates varied across HLA loci, with DRB1 alleles showing the most associated TCRs and HLA-C alleles the fewest. In a later analysis, HLA-associated TCR beta chains showed more clonal expansion and lower generation probabilities than non-associated chains that were equally common. Linkage disequilibrium might explain the correlated functional status among segregating V segments, but an unknown experimental factor could not be excluded. In an earlier analysis of approximately 590 of the donors, most TCR beta V segments were observed in productive rearrangements about 90% or about 30% of the time, broadly matching IMGT annotations. Most TCR sequences were seen in very few donors, while some public TCRs were found in many individuals. The authors suggested that the approach could potentially be extended to other disease states and immunological phenotypes. Compared with the 666-donor mean, donors in an Asian-associated ancestry cluster had fewer N-insertions in productive TCRs, according to a later genetic analysis. Because counts were too low, around 18 rarely observed V segments, including chromosome 9 orphons, were left out of the earlier analysis of 587 of the donors. Sequencing depth was assumed to be roughly uniform across donors in the presence/absence analyses, though that assumption may not hold. The sequencing pipeline was judged likely to have produced a cluster of highly shared sequence variants as a technical artifact. Cytomegalovirus status was reported to be diagnosed by the classifier with high specificity and sensitivity in both the original and validation cohorts. When HLA alleles, especially DR and DQ, strongly co-occurred, attributing TCR associations to individual alleles was difficult. Three of the identified cytomegalovirus-associated TCR beta chains were confirmed in vitro to be specific for cytomegalovirus antigens. Because the 87-base-pair reads could not distinguish some IMGT-functional V segments, including TRBV6-2 and TRBV6-3, those segments were excluded. Because some donors lacked HLA typing at each locus, the association tests relied only on the typed subset. A later analysis reported that several top co-occurrence clusters appeared linked to parvovirus B19, influenza, CMV and Epstein-Barr virus. A further reported finding was that TCR beta sequences accurately predicted the HLA-A and HLA-B alleles for most subjects in the first cohort. In a later analysis, most CMV-associated TCR beta chains were found to appear HLA-restricted, with HLA associations seemingly driven largely by CMV exposure.

The clonotype comes from a male donor in good health and CMV-seropositive. The sequencing input was PBMCs. The rearrangement joined TRBV11-2 to TRBJ1-5; 8 of the junction bases match TRBD1. The DNA sequence follows: TGTGCCAGCAGCTCACCGGGACAGGAGAATCAGCCCCAGCATTTT. Its translation is CASSSPGQENQPQHF.